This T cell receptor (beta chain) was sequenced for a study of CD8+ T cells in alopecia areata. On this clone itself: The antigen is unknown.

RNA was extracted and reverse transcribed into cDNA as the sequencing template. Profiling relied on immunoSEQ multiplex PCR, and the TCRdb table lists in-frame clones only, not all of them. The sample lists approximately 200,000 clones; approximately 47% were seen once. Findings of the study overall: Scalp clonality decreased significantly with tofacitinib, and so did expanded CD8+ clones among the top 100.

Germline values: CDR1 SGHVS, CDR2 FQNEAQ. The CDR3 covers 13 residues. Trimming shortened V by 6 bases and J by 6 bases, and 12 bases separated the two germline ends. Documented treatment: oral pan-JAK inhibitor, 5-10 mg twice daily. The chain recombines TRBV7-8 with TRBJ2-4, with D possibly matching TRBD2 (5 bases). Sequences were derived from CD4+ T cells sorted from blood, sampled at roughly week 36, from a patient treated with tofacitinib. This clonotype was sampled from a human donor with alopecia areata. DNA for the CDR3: TGTGCCAGCAGTTCGGCTGGAGGAAACATTCAGTACTTC. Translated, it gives CASSSAGGNIQYF.